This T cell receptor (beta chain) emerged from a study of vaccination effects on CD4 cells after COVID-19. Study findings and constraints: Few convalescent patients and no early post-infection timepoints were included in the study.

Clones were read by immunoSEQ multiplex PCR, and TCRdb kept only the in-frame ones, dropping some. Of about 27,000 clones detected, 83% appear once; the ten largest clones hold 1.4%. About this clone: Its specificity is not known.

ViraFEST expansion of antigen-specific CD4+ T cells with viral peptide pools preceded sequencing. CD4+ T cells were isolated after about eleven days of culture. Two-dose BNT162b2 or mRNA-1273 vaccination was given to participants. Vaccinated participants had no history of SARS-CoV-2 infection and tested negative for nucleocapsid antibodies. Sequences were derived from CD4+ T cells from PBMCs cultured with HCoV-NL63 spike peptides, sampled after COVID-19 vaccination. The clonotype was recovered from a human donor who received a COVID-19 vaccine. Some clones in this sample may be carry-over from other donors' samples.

The CDR3 reads CATRGGAKNIQYF. The CDR3 DNA follows: TGTGCCACCCGCGGGGGGGCCAAAAACATTCAGTACTTC. This rearrangement joins TRBV6-5 to TRBJ2-4, with TRBD2 matching 8 bases. Trimming took 10 bases from V and 1 from J; bases not matched to a gene: 3. The length of the CDR3 is 13 residues. Germline V lookup: CDR1 MNHEY, CDR2 SVGAGI.